This T cell receptor (beta chain) is from a study of blood T cell repertoires in COVID-19. Turning to the study itself: The United States, Italy and Spain were the sources of the acute and convalescent COVID-19 samples.

Sequencing was performed with immunoSEQ multiplex PCR; in TCRdb, only in-frame clones are kept and a portion is missing. The sample contains tens of thousands of clones, about 86% of which appear only once. Germline loops: CDR1 MDHEN, CDR2 SYDVKM. The length of the CDR3 is 18 residues. The V segment lost 5 bases and the J segment 0 bases; nucleotides outside the gene matches: 10. The V call is TRBV28, the J call TRBJ2-1; 10 positions match TRBD2. The receptor comes from an older woman with acute or convalescent COVID-19. Sequencing used peripheral blood. In DNA, the CDR3 is TGTGCCAGCAGTACCGCTTCTTCTAGCGGGAGCTCCTACAATGAGCAGTTCTTC. Translation: CASSTASSSGSSYNEQFF.